This T cell receptor (beta chain) was profiled in a study of regulatory T cells in long-lasting Graves disease. With iRepertoire HTBI primers and Arm-PCR of CDR3 regions, TCR beta libraries were built. In the source study's methods: Looking across samples, the authors found some 60 TRBV and some 15 TRBJ segments. TCRdb reprocessed the multiplex PCR reads via MiXCR and lists one record per CDR3 protein. TCRdb, rather than the study authors, made the V and J calls. The sample carries under 500,000 distinct CDR3 sequences, about 20% recorded once. The germline gives CDR1 DFQATT, CDR2 SNEGSKA (reference sequence). The CDR3 loop spans 17 amino acids. The ends lost 2 bases at V and 5 bases at J; junction bases unmatched: 13. Noted time point: persistent/refractory GD, antithyroid drugs over 5 years with positive TRAb. RNA isolated from PBMCs was used to make the TCR library. This clonotype has just one count. Its antigen is unidentified.

Study results and caveats: Persistent patients had a count of shared public clonotypes (about 2,700) that exceeded that of new patients (around 1,000).

The origin of this receptor is a female donor with Graves disease. The chain uses TRBV20-1 and TRBJ2-5; 11 bases agree with TRBD2. The specimen comprised peripheral blood mononuclear cells (PBMCs), sampled when the disease was refractory, from a patient treated with antithyroid drugs. The DNA of the CDR3 is TGCAGTGCTAGACTCTCCCTAGCGGGAGGTTTGTTTGAGACCCAGTACTTC. As protein: CSARLSLAGGLFETQYF.